Below are 16 T cell receptor beta chains sequenced from a single sample in a study of identical twins (TCRdb year 2016). The protocol used for the library was 5' RACE. The instrument given in TCRdb is Illumina HiSeq 2000. Starting from the raw public reads, TCRdb applied fastp trimming at Q25, assembled clones with MiXCR and retained in-frame beta chains. For every CDR3 protein sequence, its rows merge into one entry that carries the most common genes and DNA. This sample comprises about 450,000 distinct CDR3 sequences, 18% of them detected only once. The top ten clonotypes cover less than 15% of the sample. The sample consisted of naive T cells sorted from blood. Sample cell subset or site, as interpreted from the label and publication: cells isolated with a human naive T-cell isolation kit. The receptors shown here come from a man in his fifties or sixties in good health.

The DNA of the CDR3 is TGTGCCAGCAGCTTAGCCGGGGGGGGTTCCTACGAGCAGTACTTC. This encodes CASSLAGGGSYEQYF. This sequence joins TRBV7-6 and TRBJ2-7, with 8 nucleotides matching TRBD2. V lost 0 bases and J lost 1; bases outside the gene matches: 2. Looked up from germline, CDR1 is SGHVS and CDR2 is FNYEAQ. The CDR3 has 15 residues.

About this clonotype: No conserved phenylalanine or tryptophan ends this CDR3, so it is likely a read error. No DNA is shown, since the ends of the CDR3 on it are uncertain; the CDR3 is the one TCRdb lists. J is TRBJ2-7 and V is TRBV11-3. Germline V gives CDR1 SGHNT, CDR2 YENEEA. The CDR3 comprises 10 residues, both ends counted. CDR3 protein: CASSSRGSGL.

This rearrangement joins TRBV6-1 to TRBJ1-4; D unclear. The CDR3 has 17 amino acids. Per germline, CDR1 MNHNS and CDR2 SASEGT. V shed 6 bases and J shed 0 bases, with 17 bases lying between them. The CDR3 is CASRSDGNLATNEKLFF. In nucleotides, the CDR3 is TGTGCCAGCAGATCCGACGGTAACCTTGCAACTAATGAAAAACTGTTTTTT.

This clonotype was picked up a small number of times. The J gene is TRBJ1-2, the V gene TRBV5-6; no clear D. The germline CDR1 and CDR2 sequences are SGHDT and YYEEEE. The V gene lost 4 bases and the J gene lost 4 bases, with 5 bases spanning the gap. CDR3 length equals 11 residues. The CDR3 reads CASSKFYGYTF. The CDR3 coding sequence is TGTGCCAGCAGCAAGTTCTATGGCTACACCTTC. The full variable domain, rest sourced from reference TRBV5-6 and TRBJ1-2, is DAGVTQSPTHLIKTRGQQVTLRCSPKSGHDTVSWYQQALGQGPQFIFQYYEEEERQRGNFPDRFSGHQFPNYSSELNVNALLLGDSALYLCASSKFYGYTFGSGTRLTVV.

This clonotype was detected only a few times. The rearrangement links TRBV6-1 to TRBJ1-4, with D tentatively TRBD1 (6 bases). Trimming stripped 6 bases from V and 7 bases from J, with 18 bases between. CDR1 and CDR2 from the germline V gene are MNHNS and SASEGT. The CDR3 loop spans 15 amino acids. The CDR3: CASRTLGGPGEKLFF. The CDR3 DNA reads as TGTGCCAGCAGAACCTTGGGGGGGCCAGGTGAAAAACTGTTTTTT.

This clonotype was counted at least ten times. The chain couples TRBV20-1 to TRBJ1-5; perhaps TRBD1 as D (6 bases). Looked up from germline, CDR1 is DFQATT and CDR2 is SNEGSKA (reference sequence). CDR3 size: 14 residues. The V end lost 2 bases, the J end lost 1 base, and 9 bases lay between the germline ends. The CDR3: CSARSGASNQPQHF. The CDR3, as DNA: TGCAGTGCTAGATCAGGGGCAAGCAATCAGCCCCAGCATTTT.

This clonotype was counted ten times or more. V and J are TRBV5-6 and TRBJ2-2; D unclear. Germline V gene lookup returns CDR1 SGHDT and CDR2 YYEEEE. The V gene lost 1 base and the J gene lost 2 bases, with 6 bases spanning the gap. The CDR3 runs 14 residues. In nucleotides, the CDR3 is TGTGCCAGCAGCTTGCTAGTTAACACCGGGGAGCTGTTTTTT. Translation: CASSLLVNTGELFF.

This chain joins TRBV11-1 and TRBJ2-3; perhaps TRBD2 as D (6 bases). In germline, CDR1 is SGHAT, CDR2 FQDESV (reference sequence). Trimming pared 4 bases from V and 0 bases from J, leaving 11 bases between. CDR3 size: 15 residues. DNA for the CDR3: TGTGCCAGCAGCTCTTGGGGAGGTAGCACAGATACGCAGTATTTT. This encodes CASSSWGGSTDTQYF.

This clonotype has just a few counts. This chain joins TRBV5-1 and TRBJ1-1; D gene ambiguous. Germline V gene sequence: CDR1 SGHRS, CDR2 YFSETQ. V shed 4 bases and J shed 7 bases, with 17 bases lying between them. The CDR3 has 14 amino acids. The CDR3, as DNA: TGCGCCAGCAGCCCTGGTAGAGGCGAGGTTGAAGCTTTCTTT. It translates to CASSPGRGEVEAFF.

This clonotype was observed at least ten times. The chain has TRBV11-2 and TRBJ2-7; 9 positions match TRBD2. Per the germline V gene, CDR1 is SGHAT and CDR2 is FQNNGV. V was pared by 5 bases and J by 0 bases, with 5 bases of the junction left unmatched. The CDR3 runs to 15 residues. This CDR3 is CASSKTSGFSYEQYF. The DNA for the CDR3 is TGTGCCAGCAGCAAGACTAGCGGTTTCTCCTACGAGCAGTACTTC.

This chain connects TRBV2 to TRBJ2-1; D uncertain. The CDR3 consists of 11 residues. The germline CDR1 and CDR2 sequences are SNHLY and FYNNEI. Trimming cost V 4 bases and J 10 bases, with 8 bases left between them. The CDR3: CASSGTPEQFF. CDR3 in DNA: TGTGCCAGCAGTGGGACGCCCGAGCAGTTCTTC.

This clonotype was counted between two and nine times. The chain carries TRBV29-1 and TRBJ2-7; TRBD2 agrees at 10 bases. The CDR3 spans 15 residues. Germline trimming cut 2 bases from V and 1 base from J; bases unmatched to any gene: 5. Germline-derived CDR1 and CDR2 are SQVTM and ANQGSEA. This CDR3 reads CSVELAGELSYEQYF. The DNA for the CDR3 is TGCAGCGTTGAACTAGCGGGAGAACTTTCCTACGAGCAGTACTTC.

V usage is TRBV20-1 and J usage is TRBJ2-5; the match to TRBD2 covers 9 bases. J lost 5 bases, V lost 6 bases, and 19 bases had no gene match. The CDR3 length is 17 residues. The germline V gene has CDR1 DFQATT and CDR2 SNEGSKA (reference sequence). The CDR3: CSAPQGSSGAGWETQYF. CDR3 nucleotides: TGCAGTGCCCCCCAGGGGTCTAGCGGGGCGGGTTGGGAGACCCAGTACTTC.

This clonotype appeared a few times. The gene calls are TRBV20-1 and TRBJ2-7; 7 positions agree with TRBD1. V lost 4 bases, J lost 1 base, and 4 bases stayed unmatched. The CDR3 spans 13 residues. CDR1 DFQATT and CDR2 SNEGSKA come from the germline V gene (reference sequence). CDR3 in amino acids: CSATRQGSYEQYF. CDR3 DNA: TGCAGTGCTACCAGACAGGGATCCTACGAGCAGTACTTC.

This clonotype occurred a few times. The chain couples TRBV7-8 to TRBJ2-3, with 7 positions matching TRBD2. Germline V lookup: CDR1 SGHVS, CDR2 FQNEAQ. The CDR3 has 14 residues. V lost 6 bases to trimming and J lost 13 bases; unmatched junction nucleotides: 16. CDR3 sequence: CASSPSPERGLKYF. CDR3 DNA sequence: TGTGCCAGCAGTCCCTCCCCTGAGCGGGGTTTGAAGTATTTT.

This clonotype was picked up a small number of times. The chain carries TRBV10-3 and TRBJ2-5; D possibly uses TRBD1 or TRBD2 (5 bases each). This CDR3 is 14 amino acids long. Trimming took off 3 bases at V and 9 bases at J, with 17 bases between the two ends. Germline V gene lookup returns CDR1 ENHRY and CDR2 SYGVKD. The CDR3 DNA reads as TGTGCCATCAGTGACACTCGGGACCTCCTGGCCCAGTACTTC. It specifies CAISDTRDLLAQYF.